This T cell receptor beta chain was observed in a study of blood T cell repertoires in COVID-19. Study in general: The study drew acute and convalescent COVID-19 samples from the United States, Italy and Spain.

With regard to this clone: A read error may account for a junction end that differs from germline.

Germline V gene data show CDR1 as SGHDT and CDR2 as YYEEEE. The CDR3 is made up of 16 amino acids. Per the original data handling: Reference gene primer amplification gave nucleated cell count estimates. Sequenced by immunoSEQ multiplex PCR; TCRdb stores in-frame clones only, minus some. For V, J and clone size, that table is used; D and trimming come from the DNA. This repertoire shows some 240,000 clones, 80% to 90% found once; its top ten account for 1.4%. Sequenced material: peripheral blood. The receptor's source is a woman aged 35 to 49 who had recovered from COVID-19. The genes are TRBV5-6 and TRBJ2-7; 10 nucleotides agree with TRBD1. The CDR3 sequence is CASSGGWGQGSSEQYF. The DNA of the CDR3 is TGTGCCAGCAGCGGTGGGTGGGGACAGGGGTCCTCCGAGCAGTACTTC.